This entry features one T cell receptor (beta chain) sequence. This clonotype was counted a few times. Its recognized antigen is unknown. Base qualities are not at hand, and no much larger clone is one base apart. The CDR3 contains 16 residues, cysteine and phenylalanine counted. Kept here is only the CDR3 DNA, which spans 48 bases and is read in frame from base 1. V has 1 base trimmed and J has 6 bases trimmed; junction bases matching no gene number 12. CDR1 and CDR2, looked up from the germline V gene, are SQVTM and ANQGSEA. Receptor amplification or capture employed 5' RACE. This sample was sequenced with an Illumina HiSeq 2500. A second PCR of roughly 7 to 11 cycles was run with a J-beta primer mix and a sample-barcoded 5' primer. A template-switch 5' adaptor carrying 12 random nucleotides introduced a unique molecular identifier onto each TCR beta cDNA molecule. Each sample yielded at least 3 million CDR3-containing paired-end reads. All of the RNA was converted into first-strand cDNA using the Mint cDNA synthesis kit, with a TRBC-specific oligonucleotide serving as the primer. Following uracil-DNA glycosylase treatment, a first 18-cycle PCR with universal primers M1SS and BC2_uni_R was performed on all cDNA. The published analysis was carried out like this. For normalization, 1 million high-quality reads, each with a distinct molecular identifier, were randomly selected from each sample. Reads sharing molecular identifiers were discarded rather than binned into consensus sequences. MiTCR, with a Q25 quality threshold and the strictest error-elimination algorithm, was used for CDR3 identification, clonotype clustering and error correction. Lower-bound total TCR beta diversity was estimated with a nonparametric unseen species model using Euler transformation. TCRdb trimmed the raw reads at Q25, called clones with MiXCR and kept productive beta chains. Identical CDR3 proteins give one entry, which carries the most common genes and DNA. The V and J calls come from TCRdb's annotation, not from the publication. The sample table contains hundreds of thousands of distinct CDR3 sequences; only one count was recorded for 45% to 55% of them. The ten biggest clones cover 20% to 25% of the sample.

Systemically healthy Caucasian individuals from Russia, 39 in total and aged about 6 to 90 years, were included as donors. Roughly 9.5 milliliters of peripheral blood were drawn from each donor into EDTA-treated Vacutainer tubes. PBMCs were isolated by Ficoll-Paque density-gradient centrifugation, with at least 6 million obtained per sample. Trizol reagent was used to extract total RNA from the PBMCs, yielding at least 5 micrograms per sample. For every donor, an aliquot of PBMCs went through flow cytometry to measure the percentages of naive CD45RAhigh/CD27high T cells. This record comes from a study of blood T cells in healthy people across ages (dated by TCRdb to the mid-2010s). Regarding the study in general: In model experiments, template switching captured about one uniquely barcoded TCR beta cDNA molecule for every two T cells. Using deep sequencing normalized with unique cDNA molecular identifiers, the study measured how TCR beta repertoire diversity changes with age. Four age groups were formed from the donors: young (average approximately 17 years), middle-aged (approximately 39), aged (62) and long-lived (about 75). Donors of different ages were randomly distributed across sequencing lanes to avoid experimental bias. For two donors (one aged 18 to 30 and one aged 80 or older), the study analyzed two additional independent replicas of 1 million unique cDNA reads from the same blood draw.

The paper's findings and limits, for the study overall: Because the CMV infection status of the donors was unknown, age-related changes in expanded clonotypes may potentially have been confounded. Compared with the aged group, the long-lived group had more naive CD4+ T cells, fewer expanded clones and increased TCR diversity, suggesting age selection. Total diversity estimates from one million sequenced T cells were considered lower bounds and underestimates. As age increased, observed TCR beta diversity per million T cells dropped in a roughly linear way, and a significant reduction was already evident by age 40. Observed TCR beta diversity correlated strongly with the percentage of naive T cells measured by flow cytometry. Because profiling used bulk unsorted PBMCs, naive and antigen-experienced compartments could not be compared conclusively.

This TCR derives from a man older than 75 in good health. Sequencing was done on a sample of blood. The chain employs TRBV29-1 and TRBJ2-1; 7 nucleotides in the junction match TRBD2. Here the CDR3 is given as CSVEVDPGGPTNEQFF. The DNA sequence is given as TGCAGCGTTGAAGTGGACCCGGGAGGCCCAACCAATGAGCAGTTCTTC.